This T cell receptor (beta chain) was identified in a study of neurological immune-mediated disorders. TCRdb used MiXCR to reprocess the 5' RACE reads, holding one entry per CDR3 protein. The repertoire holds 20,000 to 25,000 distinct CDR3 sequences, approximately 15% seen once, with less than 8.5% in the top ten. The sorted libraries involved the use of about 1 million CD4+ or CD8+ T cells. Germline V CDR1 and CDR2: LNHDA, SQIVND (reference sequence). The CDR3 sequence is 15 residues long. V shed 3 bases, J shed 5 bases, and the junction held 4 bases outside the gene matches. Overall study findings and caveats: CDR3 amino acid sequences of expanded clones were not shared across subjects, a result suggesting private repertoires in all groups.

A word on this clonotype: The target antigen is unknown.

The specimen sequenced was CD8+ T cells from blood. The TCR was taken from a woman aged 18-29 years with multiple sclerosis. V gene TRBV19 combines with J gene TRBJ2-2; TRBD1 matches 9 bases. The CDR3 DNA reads TGTGCCAGTAGTATGGGACAGGGAGCGACCGGGGAGCTGTTTTTT. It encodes CASSMGQGATGELFF.